The rows below give T cell receptor beta chains drawn from one sample of a study of T cells in localized non-small cell lung cancer. TCRdb keeps only in-frame clones here, not all; method: immunoSEQ multiplex PCR. There are some 33,000 clones in the sample; around 90% occur only once, and under 6% lies in the top ten. Sequences were derived from PBMCs, sampled before any cancer treatment. The receptors shown here come from a man aged 40 to 69 with stage II lung adenocarcinoma. The CDR3 runs from the conserved cysteine through the conserved F or W. Fields, in order: clone size, V gene, D gene, CDR3 length, J gene, CDR3 DNA, CDR3 protein. The D gene is left open where the match is weak. Clone size, where shown, is once, few, many, or a class for clones that have expanded.

>NA|TRBV29-1|NA|12|TRBJ1-4
TGCAGCGTTGAATGGGGGTCAGAAAAACTGTTTTTT
CSVEWGSEKLFF
>NA|TRBV30|NA|13|TRBJ2-5
TGTGCCTGGAGTACGGGACTCCAAGAGACCCAGTACTTC
CAWSTGLQETQYF
>once|TRBV10-2|NA|15|TRBJ2-1
TGCGCCAGCAGTGAGCCTAGCCCTCTCTACAATGAGCAGTTCTTC
CASSEPSPLYNEQFF
>NA|TRBV10-3|NA|11|TRBJ1-2
TGTGCCATCGGGGGACTTAAGGGGAGCACCTTC
CAIGGLKGSTF
>NA|TRBV2|TRBD1|14|TRBJ2-2
TGTGCCAGCAAACGGGACAGGGCTCCCGGGGAGCTGTTTTTT
CASKRDRAPGELFF
>NA|TRBV6-5|NA|11|TRBJ2-1
TGTGCCAGCAGTTACCGGGGTGAGCAGTTCTTC
CASSYRGEQFF
>NA|TRBV28|TRBD1|15|TRBJ2-4
TGTGCCAGCAGTTTATCGGGACAGGGGACCATCCGGAAGTACTTC
CASSLSGQGTIRKYF
>few|TRBV10-3|TRBD2|15|TRBJ2-3
TGTGCCATCAGTGAAAGGGGAGGGACTACAGTGGCGCAGTATTTT
CAISERGGTTVAQYF
>NA|TRBV30|TRBD2|16|TRBJ2-1
TGTGCCTGGAGTCTAGCGGGCTGGGCGGGAAGCAATGAGCAGTTCTTC
CAWSLAGWAGSNEQFF
>NA|TRBV5-4|NA|12|TRBJ1-2
TGTGCCAGCAGCTTCGGGGATTATGGCTACACCTTC
CASSFGDYGYTF
>NA|TRBV5-4|NA|14|TRBJ2-3
TGTGCCAGCACTTTGCGGGGTAGCACAGATACGCAGTATTTT
CASTLRGSTDTQYF
>NA|TRBV10-3|NA|12|TRBJ2-1
TGTGCCATCAGTGAACAGCTCAATGAGCAGTTCTTC
CAISEQLNEQFF
>NA|TRBV10-3|TRBD2|17|TRBJ2-7
TGTGCCATCAGTGACCCAGGTTCGGCGGGAGGGAGCCACGAGCAGTACTTC
CAISDPGSAGGSHEQYF
>NA|TRBV6-6|NA|15|TRBJ1-5
TGTGCCAGCAGGATAACCGACACGGACAATCAGCCCCAGCATTTT
CASRITDTDNQPQHF
>once|TRBV9|NA|14|TRBJ2-6
TGTGCCAGCAGCCTCTTGCAGGGGGCCAACGTCCTGACTTTC
CASSLLQGANVLTF
>NA|TRBV7-9|NA|14|TRBJ1-2
TGTGCCAGCAGCTCCCCGGGGCAGGGCGGTGGCTACACCTTC
CASSSPGQGGGYTF
>NA|TRBV7-8|NA|13|TRBJ1-5
TGTGCCAGCAGCCCGTTTCCGGGTCAGCCCCAGCATTTT
CASSPFPGQPQHF
>NA|TRBV28|TRBD1|15|TRBJ1-2
TGTGCCAGCAGTTTTAATAGTCCGGGGACAGAGTCCTACACCTTC
CASSFNSPGTESYTF
>NA|TRBV7-2|NA|16|TRBJ1-1
TGTGCCAGCAGCTCCTTACTAGGGACTAGCTACACTGAAGCTTTCTTT
CASSSLLGTSYTEAFF
>once|TRBV27|TRBD1|13|TRBJ1-4
TGTGCCAGCAGTTGGACAGGGGGGGAAAAACTGTTTTTT
CASSWTGGEKLFF
>NA|TRBV5-1|TRBD1|14|TRBJ2-7
TGCGCCAGCAGCTTGGCTGGGACAGAATACGAGCAGTACTTC
CASSLAGTEYEQYF
>NA|TRBV5-5|NA|15|TRBJ2-5
TGTGCCAGCAGCTCGGCCGGGACCAATCAAGAGACCCAGTACTTC
CASSSAGTNQETQYF
>NA|TRBV29-1|TRBD2|15|TRBJ2-1
TGCAGCGCCCGAAGGGGGTCGGCGGGGGGCAATGAGCAGTTCTTC
CSARRGSAGGNEQFF
>NA|TRBV7-8|NA|14|TRBJ1-2
TGTGCCAGCAGCTCCATAACGGGGAACTATGGCTACACCTTC
CASSSITGNYGYTF
>NA|TRBV6-5|TRBD2|14|TRBJ2-7
TGTGCCAGCAGTTACTCGACTAGCGCCTACGAGCAGTACTTC
CASSYSTSAYEQYF
>NA|TRBV19|NA|14|TRBJ2-7
TGTGCCAGTAGTACCTCTTCCGGGGCTTACGAGCAGTACTTC
CASSTSSGAYEQYF
>NA|TRBV7-3|NA|16|TRBJ2-1
TGTGCCAGCAGCTTATATGGCCCGAGCTCCTACAATGAGCAGTTCTTC
CASSLYGPSSYNEQFF
>NA|TRBV27|NA|12|TRBJ2-7
TGTGCCAGCAGGCGAGGGTCCTACGAGCAGTACTTC
CASRRGSYEQYF
>NA|TRBV5-5|TRBD1|15|TRBJ1-5
TGTGCCAGCAGCTTGGGAAGGACAGGGAATCAGCCCCAGCATTTT
CASSLGRTGNQPQHF